The entry below gives a single TCR beta chain sequence along with its context. Through a sample-barcoded 5' primer and a J-beta primer mix, a second PCR was run for roughly 6 to 11 cycles. Sequencing recovered at least 2.5 million CDR3-containing paired-end reads from each sample. TCRdb re-called the 5' RACE reads through MiXCR, storing one row per CDR3 protein. This table holds about 290,000 distinct CDR3 sequences, around 30% found once. This sample stems from a study of blood T cells in healthy people across ages. Material: blood. This clonotype was obtained from an older woman in good health.

The CDR3 here is CASSGGVNGRPQHF. The CDR3, as DNA: TGTGCCAGCAGTGGGGGAGTTAACGGTCGGCCCCAGCATTTT. The V call is TRBV9, the J call TRBJ1-5; a possible D gene is TRBD1 (5 bases). Germline CDR1 SGDLS, CDR2 YYNGEE. V lost 5 bases to trimming and J lost 9 bases, with 18 bases between them. The CDR3 spans 14 residues.